What follows describes a single TCR beta chain. Sequencing was performed with immunoSEQ multiplex PCR; in TCRdb, only in-frame clones are kept and a portion is missing. Counted here are over 130,000 clones, 80% to 95% occurring once; the ten biggest clones make up more than 4.5%. The sample belongs to a study of T cell responses to AZD1222 COVID-19 vaccine. This clonotype was sampled from an adult in good health. The sequences come from peripheral blood, collected on day 0 of AZD1222 vaccination.

The CDR3 DNA follows: TGTGCCAGTAGTATGTTGGGGGGCAATCAGCCCCAGCATTTT. Encoded protein: CASSMLGGNQPQHF. The chain couples TRBV19 to TRBJ1-5; D perhaps matches TRBD1 (5 bases). The germline V gene encodes CDR1 LNHDA and CDR2 SQIVND (reference sequence). This CDR3 has 14 amino acids. The ends were cut back, 3 bases at V and 2 bases at J, with 8 bases in the middle.